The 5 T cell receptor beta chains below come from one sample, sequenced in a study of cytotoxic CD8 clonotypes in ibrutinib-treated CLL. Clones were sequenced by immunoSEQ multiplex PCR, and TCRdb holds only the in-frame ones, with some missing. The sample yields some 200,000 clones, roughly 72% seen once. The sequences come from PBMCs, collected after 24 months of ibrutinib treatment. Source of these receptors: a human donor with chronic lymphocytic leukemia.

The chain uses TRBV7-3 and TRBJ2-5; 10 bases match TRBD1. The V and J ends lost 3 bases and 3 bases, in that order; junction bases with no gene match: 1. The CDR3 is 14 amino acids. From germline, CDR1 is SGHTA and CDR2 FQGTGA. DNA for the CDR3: TGTGCCAGCAGCTTTGGGACAGGGGAAGAGACCCAGTACTTC. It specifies CASSFGTGEETQYF.

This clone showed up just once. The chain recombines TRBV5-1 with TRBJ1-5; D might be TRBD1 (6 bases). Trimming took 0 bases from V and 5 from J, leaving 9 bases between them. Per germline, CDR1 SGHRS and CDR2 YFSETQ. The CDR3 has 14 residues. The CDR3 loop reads CASSLESGDQPQHF. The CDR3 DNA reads TGCGCCAGCAGCTTGGAGTCAGGGGATCAGCCCCAGCATTTT.

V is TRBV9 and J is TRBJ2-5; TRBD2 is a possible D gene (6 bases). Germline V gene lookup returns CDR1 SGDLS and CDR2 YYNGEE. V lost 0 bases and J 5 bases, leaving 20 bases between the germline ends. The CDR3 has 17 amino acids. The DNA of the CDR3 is TGTGCCAGCAGCGTAGTCCCTCTTAGGGGAGGTCGGGAGACCCAGTACTTC. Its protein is CASSVVPLRGGRETQYF.

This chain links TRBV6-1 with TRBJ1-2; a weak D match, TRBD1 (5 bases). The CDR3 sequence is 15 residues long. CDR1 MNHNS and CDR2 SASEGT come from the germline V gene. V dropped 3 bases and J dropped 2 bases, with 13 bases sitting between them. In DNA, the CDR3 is TGTGCCAGCAGTGATAGACAGTTATCCAACTATGGCTACACCTTC. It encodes CASSDRQLSNYGYTF.

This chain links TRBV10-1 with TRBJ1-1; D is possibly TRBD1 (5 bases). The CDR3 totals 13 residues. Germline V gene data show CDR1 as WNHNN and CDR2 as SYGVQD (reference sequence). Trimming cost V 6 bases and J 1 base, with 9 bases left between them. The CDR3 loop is CASSADRNTEAFF. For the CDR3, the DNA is TGCGCCAGCAGCGCAGACAGGAACACTGAAGCTTTCTTT.